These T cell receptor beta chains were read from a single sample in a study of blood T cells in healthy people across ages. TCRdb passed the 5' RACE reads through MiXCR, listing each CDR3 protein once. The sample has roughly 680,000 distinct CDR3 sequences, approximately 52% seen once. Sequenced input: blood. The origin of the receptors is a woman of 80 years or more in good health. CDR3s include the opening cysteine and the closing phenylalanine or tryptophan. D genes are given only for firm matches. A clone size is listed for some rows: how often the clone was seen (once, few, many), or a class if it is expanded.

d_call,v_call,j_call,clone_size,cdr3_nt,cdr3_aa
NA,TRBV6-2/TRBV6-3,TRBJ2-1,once,TGTGCCAGCAGTAACTACGGTGAGCAGTTCTTC,CASSNYGEQFF
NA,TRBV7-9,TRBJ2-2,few,TGTGCCAGCAGCTTAATCCGGGGTCAGAACACCGGGGAGCTGTTTTTT,CASSLIRGQNTGELFF
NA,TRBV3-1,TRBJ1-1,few,TGTGCCAGCAGCCAAGGGCCAGCCAACACTGAAGCTTTCTTT,CASSQGPANTEAFF
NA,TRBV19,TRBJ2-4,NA,TGTGCCAGTAGTATGAGGTTCAACATTCAGTACTTC,CASSMRFNIQYF
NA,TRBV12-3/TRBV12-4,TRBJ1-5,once,TGTGCCGGCAGTTTTCAAAGTAATCAGCCCCAGCATTTT,CAGSFQSNQPQHF
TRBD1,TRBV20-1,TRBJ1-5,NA,TGCAGTGCTAGATTCCGGGACAGGGGCATTAGCAATCAGCCCCAGCATTTT,CSARFRDRGISNQPQHF
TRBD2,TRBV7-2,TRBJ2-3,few,TGTGCCAGCAGCTTAGCGGCTAGCGGGGTGACTAGCACAGATACGCAGTATTTT,CASSLAASGVTSTDTQYF
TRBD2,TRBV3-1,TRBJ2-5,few,TGTGCCAGCAGCGCAGGAGCGGGAGGAGAGACCCAGTACTTC,CASSAGAGGETQYF
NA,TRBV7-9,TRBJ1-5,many,TGTGCCAGCAGTTTGACTAGCAATCAGCCCCAGCATTTT,CASSLTSNQPQHF
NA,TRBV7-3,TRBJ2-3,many,TGTGCCAGCAGCTTTTATAGCGAAGATACGCAGTATTTT,CASSFYSEDTQYF
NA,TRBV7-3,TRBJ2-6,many,TGTGCCAGCACCGTCCTTTCTGGGGCCAACGTCCTGACTTTC,CASTVLSGANVLTF
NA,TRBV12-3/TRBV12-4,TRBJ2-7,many,TGTGCCAGCAGTTTAGTACAGGGTAACGAGCAGTACTTC,CASSLVQGNEQYF
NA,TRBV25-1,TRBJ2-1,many,TGTGCCAGCAGTGAACCCACTTTCCCACGGCAGTTCTTC,CASSEPTFPRQFF
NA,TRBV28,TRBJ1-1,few,TGTGCCAGCAGTTTACCGACAGGCACTGAAGCTTTCTTT,CASSLPTGTEAFF
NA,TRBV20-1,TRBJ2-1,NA,TGCAGTGCTCGACTCCTAGCAGGGTTTTACAATGAGCAGTTCTTC,CSARLLAGFYNEQFF
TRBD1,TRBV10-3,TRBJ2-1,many,TGTGCCATCAGTGAGGGACCGGGACAGGGGGCCTATGAGCAGTTCTTC,CAISEGPGQGAYEQFF
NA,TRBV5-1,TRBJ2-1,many,TGCGCCAGCAGCTTGGAGATTTTTAACAATGAGCAGTTCTTC,CASSLEIFNNEQFF
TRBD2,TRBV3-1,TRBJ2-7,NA,TGTGCCAGCAGCCAAGCCCCTAGCGGGACATACGAGCAGTACTTC,CASSQAPSGTYEQYF
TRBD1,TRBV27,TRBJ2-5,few,TGTGCCAGCAGTTTAAGGGGGACAGGGAGTGCCCAAGAGACCCAGTACTTC,CASSLRGTGSAQETQYF
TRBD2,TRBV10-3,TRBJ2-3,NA,TGTGCCATCTCCGATAGCGGGGCGATCACAGATACGCAGTATTTT,CAISDSGAITDTQYF
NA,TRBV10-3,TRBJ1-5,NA,TGTGCCATCCAGGGTTCAGGGTGGGAGCCCCAGCATTTT,CAIQGSGWEPQHF
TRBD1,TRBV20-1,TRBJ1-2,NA,TGCAGTGCCGAGGACAGGGTGATAAGGGGCTACACCTTC,CSAEDRVIRGYTF
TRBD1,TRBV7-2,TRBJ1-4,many,TGTGCCAGCAGCCTGGACAGGGGGTCTGAAAAACTGTTTTTT,CASSLDRGSEKLFF
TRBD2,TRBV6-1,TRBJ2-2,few,TGTGCCAGCAGTGGGACTAGCGGGCACCTCTCCGGGGAGCTGTTTTTT,CASSGTSGHLSGELFF
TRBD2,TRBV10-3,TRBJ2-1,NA,TGTGCCATCAGTGGGGATAGCGGGAGCTCCTACAATGAGCAGTTCTTC,CAISGDSGSSYNEQFF
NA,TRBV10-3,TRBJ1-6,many,TGTGCCACCCTGCCCACACTGAGCTCCTATAATTCACCCCTCCACTTT,CATLPTLSSYNSPLHF
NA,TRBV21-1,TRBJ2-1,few,TGTGCCAGCAGCCTGGGGCCGGCGGCTTCCTACAATGAGCAGTTCTTC,CASSLGPAASYNEQFF
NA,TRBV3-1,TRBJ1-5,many,TGTGCCAGCAGCAAGGGACCGAAGAATCAGCCCCAGCATTTT,CASSKGPKNQPQHF
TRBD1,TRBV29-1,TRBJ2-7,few,TGCAGCGTTGAAGGTCCCCTAGGACAGGCCTCCTCCTACGAGCAGTACTTC,CSVEGPLGQASSYEQYF
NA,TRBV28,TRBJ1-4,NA,TGTGCCAGCAGTTCCGGGACGGAGAATGAAAAACTGTTTTTT,CASSSGTENEKLFF
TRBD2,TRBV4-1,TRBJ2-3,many,TGCGCCAGCAGCCAAGTTGGATCCGGGAGGGGCACAGATACGCAGTATTTT,CASSQVGSGRGTDTQYF
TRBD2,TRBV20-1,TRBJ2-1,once,TGCAGTGCTAGACGGCTAGCGGGTAACAATGAGCAGTTCTTC,CSARRLAGNNEQFF
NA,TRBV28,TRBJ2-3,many,TGTGCCAGCCAACGGAGGGGGCACCTGACAGATACGCAGTATTTT,CASQRRGHLTDTQYF
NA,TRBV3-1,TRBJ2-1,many,TGTGCCAGCAGCCAAAGGGCCCCCTACAATGAGCAGTTCTTC,CASSQRAPYNEQFF
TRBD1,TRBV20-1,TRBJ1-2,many,TGCAGTGCTACAAGCGACAGGGACTATGGCTACACCTTC,CSATSDRDYGYTF
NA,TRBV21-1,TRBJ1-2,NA,TGTGCCAGCAGCAAAGGAGGAGAGGGATTCTTTAACTATGGCTACACCTTC,CASSKGGEGFFNYGYTF